This paragraph reports one TCR beta chain. Its antigen is unidentified. The source of the blood RNA was unsorted whole blood, and germline DNA was extracted as well. Before any surgery took place, four milliliters of peripheral blood were collected. A constant-region primer primed TCR beta cDNA synthesis from 400 to 600 ng of total RNA. Three nested multiplex PCR rounds, a slightly modified ARM-PCR method, built the TCR beta libraries. Each of the first two PCR rounds ran around 10 cycles with TRBV1-TRBV30 forward and C-beta reverse primers. TCRdb reanalysed the multiplex PCR reads using MiXCR and keeps one entry per CDR3 protein. This table holds about 320,000 distinct CDR3 sequences, more than 55% found once. This sample was included in a study of tumor-infiltrating lymphocytes in primary liver carcinoma. Across the whole study: Tumor lesions were T1-T3 N0M0 and spanned roughly 4 to 10 cm.

General study results and limits: Blood had a significantly lower top-250-clone fraction than tumors did (p = 0.039). Bulk samples went unsorted, so CD4+ and CD8+ repertoires were not compared.

Germline assignment: CDR1 SGHDT and CDR2 YYEEEE. V was pared by 5 bases and J by 6 bases, with 14 bases between. The CDR3 contains 14 residues. The receptor was isolated from a woman in her thirties with primary liver carcinoma and hepatitis B virus infection. This chain joins TRBV5-6 and TRBJ2-2; D gene unclear. Material for sequencing was peripheral blood. The DNA for the CDR3 is TGTGCCAGCAGTCATGGCACCGGTGCCGGGGAGCTGTTTTTT. This gives the protein CASSHGTGAGELFF.